What follows is one T cell receptor (beta chain) and its context. The antigen is undetermined. Trimming took 5 bases from V and 4 from J, leaving 18 bases between them. Germline V gene sequence: CDR1 SGHTA, CDR2 FQGNSA. This CDR3 comprises 16 residues. This specimen belongs to a study of T cell responses to AZD1222 COVID-19 vaccine. Study-wide findings and caveats: The sample set comprised mostly white British donors with more females, and clonal diversity was possibly underestimated. With two AZD1222 doses given, Spike-specific TCR breadth and depth both rose. Sampling captured repertoires only after the peak T cell response.

The repertoire was sequenced with immunoSEQ multiplex PCR; TCRdb's copy has only in-frame clones and lacks some. The table has more than 250,000 clones, 85% to 95% seen once. This TCR was recovered from an adult in good health. The sample here was peripheral blood, taken on day 0 of AZD1222 vaccination. The gene calls are TRBV7-2 and TRBJ1-3; D is unclear. DNA of the CDR3: TGTGCCAGCAGCCCCGTCGTTTCTCTCAGGGGAAACACCATATATTTT. Translated, it gives CASSPVVSLRGNTIYF.